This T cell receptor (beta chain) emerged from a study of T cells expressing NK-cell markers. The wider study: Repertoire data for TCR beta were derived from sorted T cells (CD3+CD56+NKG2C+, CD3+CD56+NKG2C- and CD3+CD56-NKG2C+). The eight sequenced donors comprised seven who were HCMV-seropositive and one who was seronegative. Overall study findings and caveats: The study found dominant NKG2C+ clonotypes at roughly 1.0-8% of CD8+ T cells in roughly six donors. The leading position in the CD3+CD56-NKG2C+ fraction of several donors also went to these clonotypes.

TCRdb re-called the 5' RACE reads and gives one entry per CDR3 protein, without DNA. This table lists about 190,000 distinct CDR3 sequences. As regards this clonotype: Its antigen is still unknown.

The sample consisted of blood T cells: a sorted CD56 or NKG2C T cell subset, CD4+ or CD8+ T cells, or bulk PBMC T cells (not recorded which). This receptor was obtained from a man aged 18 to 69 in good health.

This CDR3 reads CASSPSRTGGLNYEQYF. The J gene is TRBJ2-7, the V gene TRBV13; TCRdb picks TRBD1, but there is no DNA to check that call. The CDR3 is 17 residues long. CDR1 is PRHDT, CDR2 FYEKMQ, per germline (reference sequence).